The 18 T cell receptor beta chains below were found in one sample sequenced in a study of blood T cell repertoires in COVID-19. TCRdb keeps only in-frame clones here, not all; method: immunoSEQ multiplex PCR. The data contain tens of thousands of clones, 65% to 85% of them singletons. The sample taken for sequencing was peripheral blood. Receptors originate from a woman of 80 years or more with acute or convalescent COVID-19.

This chain uses TRBV18 with TRBJ1-6; D is uncertain. Between the trimmed V and J ends, which lost 2 bases and 8 bases, there was a span of 4 bases. The CDR3 consists of 12 residues. CDR1 is KGHSH, CDR2 LQKENI, per germline. The CDR3 spells CASSPSDSPLHF. CDR3 DNA: TGTGCCAGCTCACCATCGGATTCACCCCTCCACTTT.

The chain employs TRBV7-8 and TRBJ1-1, with 7 bases aligning to TRBD1. The CDR3 consists of 16 residues. Trimming took 5 bases from V and 3 from J; bases not matched to a gene: 12. The germline V gene encodes CDR1 SGHVS and CDR2 FQNEAQ. CDR3 nucleotide sequence: TGTGCCAGCAGCACGAGGGACAGCCCTATACACACTGAAGCTTTCTTT. It translates to CASSTRDSPIHTEAFF. Drawing the rest from reference TRBV7-8 and TRBJ1-1, the complete variable domain is GAGVSQSPRYKVAKRGQDVALRCDPISGHVSLFWYQQALGQGPEFLTYFQNEAQLDKSGLPSDRFFAERPEGSVSTLKIQRTQQEDSAVYLCASSTRDSPIHTEAFFGQGTRLTVV.

This clone has a single count. The chain joins TRBV18 to TRBJ2-7; the match to TRBD2 covers 8 bases. CDR3 length equals 16 residues. J lost 1 base, V lost 3 bases, and 8 bases had no gene match. The germline V gene has CDR1 KGHSH and CDR2 LQKENI. The CDR3 DNA is TGTGCCAGCTCACCCGTTGCGGCGGGAGGATCCTACGAGCAGTACTTC. It encodes CASSPVAAGGSYEQYF.

The gene calls are TRBV27 and TRBJ2-1; D is possibly TRBD1 (5 bases). CDR1 and CDR2 (germline): MNHEY, SMNVEV (reference sequence). The CDR3 consists of 14 residues. V lost 6 bases to trimming and J lost 6 bases, with 15 bases between them. CDR3: CASSLQGGINEQFF. CDR3 coding DNA: TGTGCCAGCAGCCTCCAGGGCGGCATCAATGAGCAGTTCTTC.

The CDR3 DNA is TGTGCCAGCAGCAGAGACAGGGGGGTTGAAAAACTGTTTTTT. This gives the protein CASSRDRGVEKLFF. The chain recombines TRBV7-9 with TRBJ1-4; 9 nucleotides agree with TRBD1. Germline loops: CDR1 SEHNR, CDR2 FQNEAQ (reference sequence). The CDR3 covers 14 residues. V lost 5 bases and J lost 7; bases outside the gene matches: 5. The variable domain in full, completed from reference TRBV7-9 and TRBJ1-4, reads DTGVSQNPRHKITKRGQNVTFRCDPISEHNRLYWYRQTLGQGPEFLTYFQNEAQLEKSRLLSDRFSAERPKGSFSTLEIQRTEQGDSAMYLCASSRDRGVEKLFFGSGTQLSVL.

This clone turned up a few times. V is TRBV5-1 and J is TRBJ1-6; D gene uncertain. Per germline, CDR1 SGHRS and CDR2 YFSETQ. This CDR3 has 14 amino acids. The V end lost 4 bases, the J end lost 9 bases, and 14 bases lay between the germline ends. The CDR3 DNA reads TGCGCCAGCAGCCCTATACCGGGATCTTCACCCCTCCACTTT. Encoded protein: CASSPIPGSSPLHF.

The chain carries TRBV4-1 and TRBJ2-3; 9 nucleotides align to TRBD1. CDR1 and CDR2 (germline): MGHRA, YSYEKL. The ends lost 4 bases at V and 5 bases at J; junction bases unmatched: 10. The length of the CDR3 is 16 residues. The CDR3 DNA follows: TGCGCCAGCAGCCGGGCCGGGACAGGGCCCGAAGATACGCAGTATTTT. It encodes CASSRAGTGPEDTQYF.

The chain is built from TRBV28 and TRBJ2-5; D is perhaps TRBD1 (5 bases). Trimming stripped 5 bases from V and 1 base from J, with 11 bases between. The CDR3 has 14 residues. Germline CDR1 and CDR2: MDHEN and SYDVKM. CDR3 nucleotide sequence: TGTGCCAGCAGTCGTCGAGACAGCCAAGAGACCCAGTACTTC. Its protein is CASSRRDSQETQYF.

The CDR3 DNA follows: TGTGCCAGCAGCTTGGACAGGACGTCCTACAATGAGCAGTTCTTC. Translation gives CASSLDRTSYNEQFF. The chain joins TRBV7-3 to TRBJ2-1; 7 nucleotides align to TRBD1. CDR3 length: 15 residues. Germline V gene data show CDR1 as SGHTA and CDR2 as FQGTGA. Trimming took 3 bases from V and 1 from J; bases not matched to a gene: 3.

This chain links TRBV5-1 with TRBJ2-1; 7 bases map to TRBD2. J gave up 10 bases and V 4 bases, and 8 bases lay outside the gene matches. The CDR3 totals 13 residues. Germline CDR1 reads SGHRS; CDR2 reads YFSETQ. CDR3 in DNA: TGCGCCAGCAGCCCTAGCGGCTCTGAGGAGCAGTTCTTC. Translation: CASSPSGSEEQFF.

The chain couples TRBV3-1 (or the pseudogene TRBV3-2) to TRBJ1-3; possibly TRBD1 for D (5 bases). The CDR3 is made up of 15 amino acids. CDR1 and CDR2 (germline): LGHDT, YNNKEL (reference sequence). Trimming left V 6 bases short and J 1 base short, with 13 bases between. CDR3 in amino acids: CASSRVGGSGNTIYF. CDR3 nucleotides: TGTGCCAGCAGTCGCGTGGGGGGTTCTGGAAACACCATATATTTT.

J is TRBJ2-1 and V is TRBV12-3 or TRBV12-4; D might be TRBD1 (6 bases). V lost 2 bases and J lost 9, with 11 bases in between. The CDR3 length is 13 residues. The CDR3 is CASSLNRESEQFF. Written as DNA, the CDR3 is TGTGCCAGCAGTTTAAACAGGGAGTCTGAGCAGTTCTTC.

The chain combines TRBV9 with TRBJ2-7; TRBD2 agrees at 7 bases. The CDR3 is 14 residues long. Germline-derived CDR1 and CDR2 are SGDLS and YYNGEE. With 4 bases clipped from V and 7 bases from J, the junction kept 11 bases outside the gene matches. The CDR3 here is CASSQVAGDSEQYF. The DNA of the CDR3 is TGTGCCAGCAGCCAGGTCGCGGGAGACAGTGAGCAGTACTTC.

This chain connects TRBV6-5 to TRBJ2-1, with TRBD1 matching 9 bases. The J segment lost 8 bases and the V segment lost 6 bases, leaving 5 bases of the junction unmatched. The germline V gene has CDR1 MNHEY and CDR2 SVGAGI. The CDR3 runs to 13 residues. The CDR3 reads CASSTDRGYEQFF. CDR3 coding DNA: TGTGCCAGCAGCACGGACAGGGGCTATGAGCAGTTCTTC.

The chain links TRBV5-1 to TRBJ1-4; D remains unclear. Germline V gives CDR1 SGHRS, CDR2 YFSETQ. V was trimmed by 2 bases and J by 0 bases, leaving 5 bases between them. The CDR3 covers 14 residues. DNA for the CDR3: TGCGCCAGCAGCTTCCGGGCAACTAATGAAAAACTGTTTTTT. Amino acids: CASSFRATNEKLFF.

Only one count was recorded for this clone. The chain combines TRBV19 with TRBJ2-1; 9 bases fit TRBD2. Germline values: CDR1 LNHDA, CDR2 SQIVND (reference sequence). Germline trimming cut 1 base from V and 5 bases from J; bases unmatched to any gene: 6. The CDR3 is 16 residues long. The CDR3 reads CASSIGSLAGHNEQFF. CDR3 nucleotides: TGTGCCAGTAGTATAGGGTCCCTAGCGGGACACAATGAGCAGTTCTTC.

The chain combines TRBV9 with TRBJ2-7; D gene ambiguous. V lost 0 bases, J lost 2 bases, and 12 bases lay in between. Germline loops: CDR1 SGDLS, CDR2 YYNGEE. CDR3 length: 15 residues. CDR3 bases: TGTGCCAGCAGCGTAGGGTTACAGCCCACCTACGAGCAGTACTTC. This codes for CASSVGLQPTYEQYF.

V and J are TRBV19 and TRBJ2-2; 9 nucleotides line up with TRBD1. The germline V gene encodes CDR1 LNHDA and CDR2 SQIVND (reference sequence). The CDR3 is 16 residues long. The ends lost 4 bases at V and 4 bases at J; junction bases unmatched: 7. CDR3 sequence: CASSRGTGRGTGELFF. The CDR3, as DNA: TGTGCCAGTAGTAGAGGGACAGGGCGTGGCACCGGGGAGCTGTTTTTT.